Shown below are 14 T cell receptor beta chains from a single sample sequenced in a study of PD-L1 blockade in urothelial cancer. TCRdb's copy holds only in-frame clones and misses some; the assay was immunoSEQ multiplex PCR. The table shows 30,000 to 50,000 clones, with approximately 90% occurring only once. Time point here: pretreatment peripheral blood. Sequenced material: PBMCs, taken around atezolizumab (anti-PD-L1) treatment. Receptors originate from an older woman with urothelial cancer.

The J gene is TRBJ2-7, the V gene TRBV18; 10 bases align to TRBD2. Germline-derived CDR1 and CDR2 are KGHSH and LQKENI. This CDR3 is built from 14 residues. V lost 6 bases and J lost 6; bases outside the gene matches: 8. The CDR3 DNA follows: TGTGCCAGCTCGGTAGCGGGAGGTTCCGCCGAGCAGTACTTC. This encodes CASSVAGGSAEQYF.

V gene TRBV11-1 combines with J gene TRBJ2-5; TRBD2 agrees at 14 bases. Germline-derived CDR1 and CDR2 are SGHAT and FQDESV (reference sequence). This CDR3 has 17 amino acids. V lost 2 bases and J lost 5; bases outside the gene matches: 7. CDR3 in DNA: TGTGCCAGCAGCTTACGACTAGCGGGAGGGCCGGAGGAGACCCAGTACTTC. Amino acids: CASSLRLAGGPEETQYF.

V gene TRBV5-1 combines with J gene TRBJ1-1, with unresolved D. CDR1 and CDR2 (germline): SGHRS, YFSETQ. CDR3 length: 14 amino acids. V dropped 7 bases and J dropped 4 bases, with 17 bases sitting between them. CDR3 protein: CASCSSGESTEAFF. Written as DNA, the CDR3 is TGCGCCAGCTGCAGCTCGGGTGAGAGCACTGAAGCTTTCTTT.

The chain joins TRBV11-2 to TRBJ2-7; D possibly corresponds to TRBD1 (5 bases). The germline V gene encodes CDR1 SGHAT and CDR2 FQNNGV. Trimming stripped 4 bases from V and 6 bases from J, with 13 bases between. This CDR3 comprises 13 residues. The CDR3 region is CASSSGWGLEQYF. The CDR3 DNA reads as TGTGCCAGCAGCTCTGGGTGGGGCCTCGAGCAGTACTTC. The full variable domain, rest sourced from reference TRBV11-2 and TRBJ2-7, is EAGVAQSPRYKIIEKRQSVAFWCNPISGHATLYWYQQILGQGPKLLIQFQNNGVVDDSQLPKDRFSAERLKGVDSTLKIQPAKLEDSAVYLCASSSGWGLEQYFGPGTRLTVT.

In DNA form, the CDR3 reads TGTGCCAGCAGTAAGATGACAGGGGAACTCGGAAAACTGTTTTTT. This codes for CASSKMTGELGKLFF. The gene calls are TRBV25-1 and TRBJ1-4; TRBD1 agrees at 8 bases. The CDR3 extends over 15 amino acids. V lost 5 bases, J lost 10 bases, and 12 bases stayed unmatched. Germline V gene sequence: CDR1 MGHDK, CDR2 SYGVNS.

This chain joins TRBV27 and TRBJ2-7; 7 bases align to TRBD2. V lost 6 bases and J lost 2; bases outside the gene matches: 10. Germline V gene sequence: CDR1 MNHEY, CDR2 SMNVEV (reference sequence). The CDR3 loop spans 15 amino acids. CDR3 in DNA: TGTGCCAGCAGGCCGCGAGCTAGCGGCCCCTACGAGCAGTACTTC. Its protein is CASRPRASGPYEQYF.

The V and J genes are TRBV28 and TRBJ2-1, with D tentatively TRBD2 (6 bases). The CDR3 totals 14 residues. Trimming removed 5 bases at V and 6 bases at J, with 14 bases between. Germline V gene sequence: CDR1 MDHEN, CDR2 SYDVKM. CDR3 DNA sequence: TGTGCCAGCAGTCCACCTCGAGCGGGCAATGAGCAGTTCTTC. Its translation is CASSPPRAGNEQFF.

As concerns this clone: Other DNA sequences within the sample encode an identical CDR3. The rearrangement links TRBV7-2 to TRBJ2-7; 10 bases agree with TRBD1. CDR1 and CDR2 from the germline V gene are SGHTA and FQGNSA. The CDR3 length is 14 residues. Trimming took 5 bases from V and 2 from J; bases not matched to a gene: 3. The CDR3 DNA reads TGTGCCAGCAGCGGGGGACAGGGGCCCTACGAGCAGTACTTC. Its translation: CASSGGQGPYEQYF. The full variable domain, rest sourced from reference TRBV7-2 and TRBJ2-7, is GAGVSQSPSNKVTEKGKDVELRCDPISGHTALYWYRQSLGQGLEFLIYFQGNSAPDKSGLPSDRFSAERTGGSVSTLTIQRTQQEDSAVYLCASSGGQGPYEQYFGPGTRLTVT.

The chain recombines TRBV19 with TRBJ1-5; D is ambiguous. Germline V gene data show CDR1 as LNHDA and CDR2 as SQIVND (reference sequence). The V gene lost 7 bases and the J gene lost 5 bases, with 15 bases spanning the gap. The CDR3 spans 14 residues. The CDR3 DNA reads as TGTGCCAGTACTTCCCCCAACCTATATCAGCCCCAGCATTTT. Its translation: CASTSPNLYQPQHF.

The rearrangement uses TRBV27 and TRBJ1-2; tentative D call: TRBD1 (6 bases). This CDR3 is 14 amino acids long. With 3 bases removed from V and 4 bases from J, the gap between germline ends came to 12 bases. CDR1 and CDR2 from the germline V gene are MNHEY and SMNVEV (reference sequence). The CDR3 loop is CASSFSRGTYGYTF. CDR3 DNA: TGTGCCAGCAGTTTCAGTAGGGGGACCTATGGCTACACCTTC.

This clone was seen a single time. This chain joins TRBV11-2 and TRBJ1-1; 9 positions match TRBD1. Trimming removed 5 bases from V and 0 bases from J; junction bases left unmatched: 7. The CDR3 length is 16 residues. CDR1 is SGHAT and CDR2 is FQNNGV in the germline V gene. The CDR3 sequence: CASSKQGAGMNTEAFF. The CDR3 DNA reads as TGTGCCAGCAGCAAACAGGGGGCGGGGATGAACACTGAAGCTTTCTTT.

J is TRBJ2-5 and V is TRBV7-2, with 9 bases fitting TRBD2. Germline CDR1 reads SGHTA; CDR2 reads FQGNSA. J gave up 5 bases and V 5 bases, and 9 bases lay outside the gene matches. The CDR3 runs to 15 residues. CDR3 protein: CASSPGGAGGETQYF. As DNA, the CDR3 is TGTGCCAGCAGCCCGGGAGGAGCGGGAGGTGAGACCCAGTACTTC.

The J gene is TRBJ2-7, the V gene TRBV21-1; the D call of TRBD1 is as the table states it, not checked on the DNA. TRBV21-1 is classified as a pseudogene. The CDR3 contains 15 residues. CDR3: CASSADRDQPYEQYF. CDR3 sequence (DNA): TGTGCCAGCAGCGCAGACAGGGATCAACCTTACGAGCAGTACTTC.

The chain has TRBV28 and TRBJ2-5; TRBD2 matches 11 bases. Germline CDR1 reads MDHEN; CDR2 reads SYDVKM. CDR3 length equals 15 residues. With V trimmed by 6 bases and J by 2 bases, 5 bases remained unmatched. CDR3 protein: CASSRGTSGQETQYF. DNA for the CDR3: TGTGCCAGCAGCCGTGGGACTAGCGGACAAGAGACCCAGTACTTC.